These 23 T cell receptor beta chains originate from one sample sequenced in a study of CD8 T cells in Susac syndrome. Random-hexamer reverse transcription was applied to about 0.5 to 1 ug RNA. TCRdb ran MiXCR on the immunoSEQ multiplex PCR reads and lists one entry per CDR3 protein. Among 150,000 or so distinct CDR3 sequences, over 90% were seen once, and the ten largest hold 0.14%. Sequences were obtained from CD4+ T cells from PBMCs. These receptors were taken from a human donor with Susac syndrome.

The CDR3 nucleotides read TGTGCCAGCAGTTCCATGGGATCGGGAGGGCAGTGCGAGCAGTACTTC. Its translation is CASSSMGSGGQCEQYF. The chain links TRBV28 to TRBJ2-7; 8 bases align to TRBD2. In germline, CDR1 is MDHEN, CDR2 SYDVKM. J lost 6 bases, V lost 4 bases, and 14 bases had no gene match. CDR3 length: 16 amino acids.

This clonotype was recorded once. The chain recombines TRBV7-9 with TRBJ1-1; the match to TRBD1 covers 7 bases. There are 19 residues in the CDR3. Germline lookup yields CDR1 SEHNR and CDR2 FQNEAQ (reference sequence). J lost 0 bases, V lost 5 bases, and 18 bases had no gene match. CDR3 nucleotide sequence: TGTGCCAGCAGCGCACGGGGACAGTCAGGAAAAGCTATGAACACTGAAGCTTTCTTT. This codes for CASSARGQSGKAMNTEAFF.

CDR3 DNA: TGCGCCAGCAGGGGACAGTGGAGCACTGAAGCTTTCTTT. It translates to CASRGQWSTEAFF. The chain combines TRBV5-1 with TRBJ1-1; 7 positions match TRBD1. The V segment lost 5 bases and the J segment 4 bases; nucleotides outside the gene matches: 5. The CDR3 has 13 amino acids. Germline CDR1 is SGHRS and CDR2 is YFSETQ. The full variable domain, with the rest looked up from reference TRBV5-1 and TRBJ1-1, is KAGVTQTPRYLIKTRGQQVTLSCSPISGHRSVSWYQQTPGQGLQFLFEYFSETQRNKGNFPGRFSGRQFSNSRSEMNVSTLELGDSALYLCASRGQWSTEAFFGQGTRLTVV.

The V and J genes are TRBV30 and TRBJ1-2; no clear D. Trimming shortened V by 2 bases and J by 3 bases, and 10 bases separated the two germline ends. The CDR3 runs 13 residues. Germline-derived CDR1 and CDR2 are GTSNPN and SVGIG (reference sequence). CDR3 bases: TGTGCCTGGAGTAGGGATTCCCACTATGGCTACACCTTC. Translation: CAWSRDSHYGYTF.

The chain joins TRBV30 to TRBJ1-1, with D unresolved. V was trimmed by 1 base and J by 6 bases, leaving 12 bases between them. The length of the CDR3 is 13 residues. Germline CDR1 is GTSNPN and CDR2 is SVGIG (reference sequence). The CDR3 DNA is TGTGCCTGGAGTGCGGCGGCTTTCTCTGAAGCTTTCTTT. Amino acid sequence: CAWSAAAFSEAFF.

The chain combines TRBV12-3 or TRBV12-4 with TRBJ1-6; D ambiguous. The CDR3 consists of 14 residues. V was clipped by 6 bases and J by 4 bases, with 10 bases between them. The CDR3 bases are TGTGCCAGCAGAGGACCTTCTTATAATTCACCCCTCCACTTT. It specifies CASRGPSYNSPLHF.

The chain links TRBV7-2 to TRBJ2-3, with TRBD1 as a possible D gene (6 bases). V lost 1 base to trimming and J lost 3 bases, with 14 bases between them. There are 16 residues in the CDR3. Germline assignment: CDR1 SGHTA and CDR2 FQGNSA. The CDR3 region has the DNA TGTGCCAGCAGCTTAGAGCCAGGGGTGCGAACAGATACGCAGTATTTT. Amino acids: CASSLEPGVRTDTQYF.

This clonotype was recorded once. This chain joins TRBV30 and TRBJ1-2; no firm D call. The germline gives CDR1 GTSNPN, CDR2 SVGIG (reference sequence). The CDR3 loop spans 12 amino acids. Trimming took 1 base from V and 4 from J, leaving 7 bases between them. This chain's CDR3 is CAWSGSTYGYTF. The CDR3 coding sequence is TGTGCCTGGAGTGGGTCTACCTATGGCTACACCTTC.

The chain joins TRBV4-1 to TRBJ1-2; possible D gene TRBD1, 6 bases. The ends were cut back, 0 bases at V and 4 bases at J, with 12 bases in the middle. This CDR3 spans 15 amino acids. Germline V gene lookup returns CDR1 MGHRA and CDR2 YSYEKL. CDR3 nucleotide sequence: TGCGCCAGCAGCCAAGATCTAGGGGGTCCCTATGGCTACACCTTC. This gives the protein CASSQDLGGPYGYTF.

The table lists this clonotype with a count of one. The chain is built from TRBV12-3 or TRBV12-4 and TRBJ2-3, with 9 bases that match TRBD1. The CDR3 covers 15 residues. The V and J ends lost 7 bases and 9 bases, in that order; junction bases with no gene match: 14. CDR3 residues: CASTNGGTGMGTQYF. In DNA, the CDR3 is TGTGCCAGCACCAATGGGGGGACAGGGATGGGCACGCAGTATTTT.

This chain connects TRBV5-1 to TRBJ2-6; 10 positions match TRBD1. This CDR3 comprises 18 residues. V gave up 4 bases and J gave up 1 base; unmatched junction bases: 8. Germline CDR1 and CDR2: SGHRS and YFSETQ. The CDR3 protein is CASSADRGRLSGANVLTF. CDR3 nucleotides: TGCGCCAGCAGCGCCGACAGGGGGCGGCTTTCTGGGGCCAACGTCCTGACTTTC.

This chain joins TRBV28 and TRBJ1-2; 10 bases are a match to TRBD1. This CDR3 comprises 14 residues. The J segment lost 2 bases and the V segment lost 5 bases, leaving 2 bases of the junction unmatched. Germline CDR1 is MDHEN and CDR2 is SYDVKM. The CDR3 reads CASSQGQGNYGYTF. CDR3 DNA: TGTGCCAGCAGTCAGGGACAGGGGAACTATGGCTACACCTTC.

The rearrangement links TRBV6-2 or TRBV6-3 to TRBJ2-2, with D possibly TRBD1 on 5 matching bases. This CDR3 contains 19 residues. Germline V gene data show CDR1 as MNHEY and CDR2 as SVGEGT. V lost 2 bases and J 0 bases, leaving 19 bases between the germline ends. CDR3 DNA sequence: TGTGCCAGCAGTTACCCCTTGGATCCGACAGATTCGAACACCGGGGAGCTGTTTTTT. Its protein product is CASSYPLDPTDSNTGELFF.

The chain links TRBV7-8 to TRBJ2-7; 7 bases line up with TRBD2. The CDR3 loop spans 16 amino acids. Germline V lookup: CDR1 SGHVS, CDR2 FQNEAQ. The junction had 9 bases not matched to a gene; V was cut back by 1 base and J by 3 bases. The CDR3 protein is CASSLGGGTTVYEQYF. The CDR3 DNA reads TGTGCCAGCAGCTTAGGGGGGGGTACGACCGTCTACGAGCAGTACTTC.

The chain couples TRBV9 to TRBJ2-7; the D is unclear. The CDR3 covers 14 residues. V lost 0 bases, J lost 2 bases, and 9 bases lay in between. Germline CDR1 SGDLS, CDR2 YYNGEE. CDR3 in amino acids: CASSVGPATYEQYF. The CDR3 DNA follows: TGTGCCAGCAGCGTAGGCCCAGCCACCTACGAGCAGTACTTC.

This clonotype was found once. This chain links TRBV7-9 with TRBJ1-2; TRBD1 matches at 7 bases. V dropped 4 bases and J dropped 4; count of bases not matched to a gene: 6. This CDR3 has 14 amino acids. The germline V gene encodes CDR1 SEHNR and CDR2 FQNEAQ (reference sequence). CDR3 in amino acids: CASSSGQRRYGYTF. CDR3 sequence (DNA): TGTGCCAGCAGCTCGGGACAGAGACGCTATGGCTACACCTTC.

V and J are TRBV27 and TRBJ2-7, with a possible D match to TRBD1 (5 bases). The V and J ends lost 10 bases and 7 bases respectively, with 20 bases between them. Germline V gene sequence: CDR1 MNHEY, CDR2 SMNVEV (reference sequence). The CDR3 covers 13 residues. DNA of the CDR3: TGTGCCACGAGGACCAGGGTTCCTGGGGAGCAGTACTTC. Protein: CATRTRVPGEQYF.

The chain uses TRBV19 and TRBJ2-3, with 8 bases aligning to TRBD1. The CDR3 is 16 amino acids. Trimming took 4 bases from V and 6 from J; bases not matched to a gene: 12. CDR1 is LNHDA, CDR2 SQIVND, per germline (reference sequence). CDR3 loop: CASSTRQGISSDTQYF. CDR3 DNA sequence: TGTGCCAGTAGTACCCGACAGGGGATCTCGAGTGATACGCAGTATTTT.

The chain joins TRBV19 to TRBJ1-2; 7 bases align to TRBD1. Looked up from germline, CDR1 is LNHDA and CDR2 is SQIVND (reference sequence). CDR3 length: 15 residues. V shed 3 bases, J shed 5 bases, and the junction held 9 bases outside the gene matches. DNA of the CDR3: TGTGCCAGTAGTATCGCCACAGGGGAAGGGTATGGCTACACCTTC. Protein product: CASSIATGEGYGYTF.

This rearrangement joins TRBV7-2 to TRBJ2-5, with no clear D. The CDR3 is 14 residues long. CDR1 and CDR2 from the germline V gene are SGHTA and FQGNSA. Trimming stripped 1 base from V and 5 bases from J, with 11 bases between. The CDR3 nucleotides read TGTGCCAGCAGCTTAGGGGTCGGTGGGGAGACCCAGTACTTC. It encodes CASSLGVGGETQYF.

This clonotype was detected a few times. The CDR3 reads CAWSVGDNYGYTF. The CDR3 nucleotides read TGTGCCTGGAGTGTCGGGGACAACTATGGCTACACCTTC. The chain uses TRBV30 and TRBJ1-2, with D tentatively TRBD1 (5 bases). Germline assignment: CDR1 GTSNPN and CDR2 SVGIG (reference sequence). V was shortened by 0 bases and J by 2 bases, with 7 bases between the two germline ends. The CDR3 totals 13 residues.

This chain links TRBV24-1 with TRBJ2-5; 10 positions match TRBD1. Germline CDR1 reads KGHDR; CDR2 reads SFDVKD. The CDR3 sequence is 17 residues long. V was pared by 0 bases and J by 5 bases, with 8 bases of the junction left unmatched. DNA of the CDR3: TGTGCCACCAGTGATTTGCAAGGGACAGGGGAATGGGAGACCCAGTACTTC. Translating it yields CATSDLQGTGEWETQYF.

This sequence joins TRBV7-9 and TRBJ2-7; 9 nucleotides match TRBD1. Unmatched junction bases numbered 7, after V lost 6 bases and J lost 1 base. The CDR3 is 15 amino acids. Germline V gene sequence: CDR1 SEHNR, CDR2 FQNEAQ (reference sequence). The chain's CDR3 is CASSQGTGLSYEQYF. The CDR3 DNA reads TGTGCCAGCAGTCAGGGGACAGGGTTATCCTACGAGCAGTACTTC. Drawing the rest from reference TRBV7-9 and TRBJ2-7, the complete variable domain is DTGVSQNPRHKITKRGQNVTFRCDPISEHNRLYWYRQTLGQGPEFLTYFQNEAQLEKSRLLSDRFSAERPKGSFSTLEIQRTEQGDSAMYLCASSQGTGLSYEQYFGPGTRLTVT.